The rows below give T cell receptor beta chains drawn from one sample of a study of blood T cell repertoires in COVID-19. Measured with immunoSEQ multiplex PCR; TCRdb has only the in-frame clones, and not every one. The sample has tens of thousands of clones; approximately 90% are singletons. Sequenced input: peripheral blood. These receptors were taken from a man aged 55-75 years with active COVID-19. Both conserved end residues are part of each CDR3. The order of the fields is J gene, clone size, V gene, D gene, CDR3 DNA, CDR3 protein. The D gene is left open where the match is weak. The size of a clone is reported for some rows only, either as once, few or many, or as a class for expanded clones.

j_gene: TRBJ1-1; abundance: .; v_gene: TRBV12-3/TRBV12-4; d_gene: TRBD1; CDR3nt: TGTGCCAGCAGTAAACAGGGGGTGACTGAAGCTTTCTTT; CDR3aa: CASSKQGVTEAFF
j_gene: TRBJ1-4; abundance: .; v_gene: TRBV28; d_gene: .; CDR3nt: TGTGCCAGCAGTTTCACGACGGCGGCAAATGAAAAACTGTTTTTT; CDR3aa: CASSFTTAANEKLFF
j_gene: TRBJ1-1; abundance: .; v_gene: TRBV3-1/TRBV3-2; d_gene: TRBD1; CDR3nt: TGTGCCAGCAGCCCCCAGGGGGACGGCACTGAAGCTTTCTTT; CDR3aa: CASSPQGDGTEAFF
j_gene: TRBJ2-3; abundance: .; v_gene: TRBV25-1; d_gene: .; CDR3nt: TGTGCCAGCAGTCCGGAGGGGAATACGCAGTATTTT; CDR3aa: CASSPEGNTQYF
j_gene: TRBJ2-7; abundance: .; v_gene: TRBV7-9; d_gene: .; CDR3nt: TGTGCCAGCAGCTTTGGACAGTTGCTGTACTTC; CDR3aa: CASSFGQLLYF
j_gene: TRBJ1-1; abundance: .; v_gene: TRBV25-1; d_gene: .; CDR3nt: TGTGCCAGTTTGGGGGCCACCAGTGAAGCTTTCTTT; CDR3aa: CASLGATSEAFF
j_gene: TRBJ1-3; abundance: .; v_gene: TRBV11-1; d_gene: TRBD1; CDR3nt: TGTGCCAGCAGCTTTCGGAGGGGGCAAACTGGAAACACCATATATTTT; CDR3aa: CASSFRRGQTGNTIYF
j_gene: TRBJ2-2; abundance: once; v_gene: TRBV2; d_gene: .; CDR3nt: TGTGCCAGCAGTGGGGGGGTCGGGGAGCTGTTTTTT; CDR3aa: CASSGGVGELFF
j_gene: TRBJ2-7; abundance: .; v_gene: TRBV9; d_gene: .; CDR3nt: TGTGCCAGCAGCGCGAGCCCACAGGGCCACGAGCAGTACTTC; CDR3aa: CASSASPQGHEQYF
j_gene: TRBJ2-1; abundance: .; v_gene: TRBV2; d_gene: .; CDR3nt: TGTGCCAGCAGTGAGGAGGGTAGCTCCTACAATGAGCAGTTCTTC; CDR3aa: CASSEEGSSYNEQFF
j_gene: TRBJ1-1; abundance: .; v_gene: TRBV9; d_gene: .; CDR3nt: TGTGCCAGCAGCGTAGCTCCGACAAGTGAAGCTTTCTTT; CDR3aa: CASSVAPTSEAFF
j_gene: TRBJ2-7; abundance: .; v_gene: TRBV10-3; d_gene: TRBD2; CDR3nt: TGTGCCATCAGTGGAGGACTAGCGGGCTTTTACGAGCAGTACTTC; CDR3aa: CAISGGLAGFYEQYF
j_gene: TRBJ1-1; abundance: .; v_gene: TRBV18; d_gene: .; CDR3nt: TGTGCCAGCTCACCAAACAGGGTAAACACTGAAGCTTTCTTT; CDR3aa: CASSPNRVNTEAFF
j_gene: TRBJ2-3; abundance: .; v_gene: TRBV11-3; d_gene: TRBD2; CDR3nt: TGTGCCAGCAGCTTAGGGACTAGCGACACAGATACGCAGTATTTT; CDR3aa: CASSLGTSDTDTQYF
j_gene: TRBJ1-1; abundance: few; v_gene: TRBV7-9; d_gene: TRBD1; CDR3nt: TGTGCCAGCAGCCTACAGGGGGGTAACACTGAAGCTTTCTTT; CDR3aa: CASSLQGGNTEAFF
j_gene: TRBJ2-5; abundance: .; v_gene: TRBV7-2; d_gene: TRBD2; CDR3nt: TGTGCCAGCAGCTCGAATAGCGGGACGGCGGCGTCGGCCCAGTACTTC; CDR3aa: CASSSNSGTAASAQYF
j_gene: TRBJ1-2; abundance: .; v_gene: TRBV28; d_gene: TRBD1; CDR3nt: TGTGCCAGCACCGGGGCCAGGGGGCAGATCTATGGCTACACCTTC; CDR3aa: CASTGARGQIYGYTF
j_gene: TRBJ1-3; abundance: .; v_gene: TRBV27; d_gene: .; CDR3nt: TGTGCCAGCAGTTCCCCCGGGAGGTCTGGAAACACCATATATTTT; CDR3aa: CASSSPGRSGNTIYF
j_gene: TRBJ2-3; abundance: .; v_gene: TRBV3-1/TRBV3-2; d_gene: .; CDR3nt: TGTGCCAGCAGCCAAGATCCCGGGGTAGATACGCAGTATTTT; CDR3aa: CASSQDPGVDTQYF
j_gene: TRBJ2-1; abundance: .; v_gene: TRBV24-1; d_gene: TRBD2; CDR3nt: TGTGCCACCCAGCGGGGGGCTCCGGGGTACAATGAGCAGTTCTTC; CDR3aa: CATQRGAPGYNEQFF
j_gene: TRBJ1-1; abundance: .; v_gene: TRBV7-8; d_gene: .; CDR3nt: TGTGCCAGCAGCTTAGTCCCGGGAGGGTACACTGAAGCTTTCTTT; CDR3aa: CASSLVPGGYTEAFF
j_gene: TRBJ2-7; abundance: .; v_gene: TRBV5-1; d_gene: .; CDR3nt: TGCGCCAGCAGCTTGGCCGCAGGGGCCCACTCCTACGAGCAGTACTTC; CDR3aa: CASSLAAGAHSYEQYF
j_gene: TRBJ2-7; abundance: once; v_gene: TRBV7-9; d_gene: .; CDR3nt: TGTGCCAGCAGCCTACCCGTTAGTTACGAGCAGTACTTC; CDR3aa: CASSLPVSYEQYF
j_gene: TRBJ2-1; abundance: .; v_gene: TRBV5-1; d_gene: TRBD2; CDR3nt: TGCGCCAGCAGCTGGGGTTTGACTAGCGGGGGTTACAATGAGCAGTTCTTC; CDR3aa: CASSWGLTSGGYNEQFF
j_gene: TRBJ2-5; abundance: .; v_gene: TRBV7-3; d_gene: .; CDR3nt: TGTGCCAGCAGCTTAGGCGGGGCTGGGGAGACCCAGTACTTC; CDR3aa: CASSLGGAGETQYF
j_gene: TRBJ2-3; abundance: few; v_gene: TRBV3-1/TRBV3-2; d_gene: TRBD2; CDR3nt: TGTGCCAGCAGCCGAAGGACTAGCGGGGGGGCAGATACGCAGTATTTT; CDR3aa: CASSRRTSGGADTQYF
j_gene: TRBJ1-4; abundance: .; v_gene: TRBV5-1; d_gene: .; CDR3nt: TGCGCCAGCAGCCCCGGACAGAGTAATGAAAAACTGTTTTTT; CDR3aa: CASSPGQSNEKLFF
j_gene: TRBJ2-2; abundance: .; v_gene: TRBV6-5; d_gene: TRBD2; CDR3nt: TGTGCCAGCAGTTACCATCCGCGGGGGAGTTCCGGGGAGCTGTTTTTT; CDR3aa: CASSYHPRGSSGELFF
j_gene: TRBJ2-3; abundance: .; v_gene: TRBV2; d_gene: TRBD1; CDR3nt: TGTGCCAGCAGTGAAGACAGGGGGCCCGGGGGGACGCAGTATTTT; CDR3aa: CASSEDRGPGGTQYF
j_gene: TRBJ2-1; abundance: .; v_gene: TRBV29-1; d_gene: TRBD1; CDR3nt: TGCAGCGTGGTGACAGGGGGTTCCTACAATGAGCAGTTCTTC; CDR3aa: CSVVTGGSYNEQFF
j_gene: TRBJ1-1; abundance: .; v_gene: TRBV7-9; d_gene: TRBD1; CDR3nt: TGTGCCAGCAGGCAGCGGACAGGTGCGAACACTGAAGCTTTCTTT; CDR3aa: CASRQRTGANTEAFF
j_gene: TRBJ2-5; abundance: .; v_gene: TRBV2; d_gene: TRBD1; CDR3nt: TGTGCCAGCAGGCGTGGACAGGGGCAAGAGACCCAGTACTTC; CDR3aa: CASRRGQGQETQYF
j_gene: TRBJ2-5; abundance: .; v_gene: TRBV6-6; d_gene: .; CDR3nt: TGTGCCAGCAGTCTCGGACAGTCCTTTGGAGAGACCCAGTACTTC; CDR3aa: CASSLGQSFGETQYF
j_gene: TRBJ1-5; abundance: .; v_gene: TRBV9; d_gene: .; CDR3nt: TGTGCCAGCAGCGCCTCAGGGGAGAGCAATCAGCCCCAGCATTTT; CDR3aa: CASSASGESNQPQHF
j_gene: TRBJ2-2; abundance: .; v_gene: TRBV24-1; d_gene: .; CDR3nt: TGTGCCACCAGAGACTACAGGGACACCGGGGAGCTGTTTTTT; CDR3aa: CATRDYRDTGELFF
j_gene: TRBJ1-3; abundance: few; v_gene: TRBV6-5; d_gene: .; CDR3nt: TGTGCCAGCAGTTACTGGGGGGGCCTTGGAAACACCATATATTTT; CDR3aa: CASSYWGGLGNTIYF
j_gene: TRBJ2-1; abundance: .; v_gene: TRBV28; d_gene: TRBD1; CDR3nt: TGTGCCAGCAGGGCAAGGGACAGCTCCTACAATGAGCAGTTCTTC; CDR3aa: CASRARDSSYNEQFF